This T cell receptor delta chain was found in a study of gamma-delta chains in newborns, infants, children (dated by TCRdb to between 2019 and 2020). Concerning the study at large: According to the study title, microbial exposure causes polyclonal expansion of innate gammadelta T cells right after birth. The study examined the way microbial exposure affected innate gammadelta T cell populations in human newborns right after birth.

The CDR3 starts with the cysteine, ends with the phenylalanine, and has 17 residues. The DNA shown is the 51-base CDR3, in frame from base 1. At the junction V is shortened by 7 bases and J by 0 bases, with 23 bases in between. Taken from the germline V gene, the CDR1 and CDR2 loops are GEAIGNYY and EKD. The instrument given in TCRdb is Illumina MiSeq. TCRdb called clones anew from the public reads via CATT; matching DNA rows were later pooled. The sample contains nearly 5,500 delta-chain clones, under 20% of them found a single time. The ten largest clones capture 5% to 5.5% of the sample. This clone counts as large (0.1 to 1%). It has no known antigen specificity. There are no base qualities to consult, and no much larger clone falls within one base. The identical CDR3 is also encoded by other nucleotide sequences in the sample.

The sequenced sample was blood. The rearranged chain carries TRDV2 and TRDJ1; the D gene identity is not certain. The sequence came from a child who was a newborn, infant or young child, either healthy, febrile or measles-vaccinated (not recorded which). The sequenced DNA: TGTGCCTGCGACCCCCTCCCCTCACCCCTCTACACCGATAAACTCATCTTT. Its protein reads: CACDPLPSPLYTDKLIF.